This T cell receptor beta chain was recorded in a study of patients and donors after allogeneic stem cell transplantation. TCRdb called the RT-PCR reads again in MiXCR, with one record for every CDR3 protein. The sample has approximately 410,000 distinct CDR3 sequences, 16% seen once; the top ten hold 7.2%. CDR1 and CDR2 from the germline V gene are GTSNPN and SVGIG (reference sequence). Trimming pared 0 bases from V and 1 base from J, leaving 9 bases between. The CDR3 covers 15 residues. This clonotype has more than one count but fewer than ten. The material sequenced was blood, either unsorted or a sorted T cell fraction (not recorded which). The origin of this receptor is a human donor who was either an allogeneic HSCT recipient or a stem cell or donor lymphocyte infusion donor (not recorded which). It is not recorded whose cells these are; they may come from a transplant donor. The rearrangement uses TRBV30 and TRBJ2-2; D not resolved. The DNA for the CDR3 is TGTGCCTGGAGTGTAGGACCAGGGAACACCGGGGAGCTGTTTTTT. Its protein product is CAWSVGPGNTGELFF.